This TCR beta chain was sequenced for a study of T-cell reconstitution after alpha-beta-depleted transplantation in children. This clonotype was found many times. Preparation of the TCRbeta library involved a method that used unique molecular identifiers. Using its own MiXCR run on the PCR reads, TCRdb lists one record per CDR3 protein. This table has 80,000 to 95,000 distinct CDR3 sequences, more than 7% appearing once. Sequenced material: PBMCs from the stem cell graft donor, taken from the stem cell graft. This receptor was taken from a human donor who donated a stem cell graft to a child with congenital amegakaryocytic thrombocytopenia.

CDR3 in amino acids: CASSRTSPDTGELFF. DNA of the CDR3: TGCGCCAGCAGCCGGACTAGCCCCGACACCGGGGAGCTGTTTTTT. The chain carries TRBV5-1 and TRBJ2-2; 8 bases agree with TRBD2. Germline V gene sequence: CDR1 SGHRS, CDR2 YFSETQ. The V gene end was trimmed by 4 bases and the J gene end by 3 bases; junction bases not matched to a gene: 5. This CDR3 is 15 amino acids long.